Reported below is one TCR beta chain. Its antigen is undetermined. The data were taken from a study of cytomegalovirus exposure and HLA in healthy donors. Study outcomes and limitations: It was reported that the classifier diagnosed cytomegalovirus status with high specificity and sensitivity in both the original and validation cohorts. Earlier analysis found most TCR beta V segments productive about 90% or about 30% of the time.

PCR employed 60 Vbeta and 13 Jbeta primers. Original analysis: Later work found approximately 80 million unique TCR beta chains, with about 10 million shared. This table comes from immunoSEQ multiplex PCR, and its TCRdb copy is limited to in-frame clones, with some not included. V, J and clone size reflect that table, while D and trimming were determined from the DNA. Here the sample table reports under 70,000 clones. The V and J ends lost 3 bases and 7 bases respectively, with 16 bases between them. CDR3 length: 14 residues. Germline CDR1 reads LNHDA; CDR2 reads SQIVND (reference sequence). The origin of this receptor is a woman in her thirties in good health and CMV-seropositive. This rearrangement joins TRBV19 to TRBJ2-7; perhaps TRBD1 as D (5 bases). Sequenced: PBMCs. CDR3 region: CASSIGVAGNEQYF. As DNA, the CDR3 is TGTGCCAGTAGTATTGGGGTGGCAGGGAATGAGCAGTACTTC.